Presented here are 30 T cell receptor beta chains from one specimen sequenced in a study of blood T cell repertoires in COVID-19. Sequenced by immunoSEQ multiplex PCR; TCRdb stores in-frame clones only, minus some. The sample holds approximately 150,000 clones; around 91% are singletons and the top ten take over 10%. The specimen was peripheral blood. The receptors originated from a man younger than 35 with COVID-19, enrolled during active disease.

This clone occurred once. V gene TRBV7-9 combines with J gene TRBJ2-7, with 10 bases identical to TRBD1. Looked up from germline, CDR1 is SEHNR and CDR2 is FQNEAQ (reference sequence). The trim removed 5 bases at V and 0 bases at J, leaving 7 bases unmatched. The CDR3 loop spans 16 amino acids. Here the CDR3 reads CASSTRTGGHSYEQYF. The CDR3 nucleotides are TGTGCCAGCAGCACACGGACAGGGGGGCACTCCTACGAGCAGTACTTC.

The chain uses TRBV2 and TRBJ2-7, with TRBD1 matching 7 bases. Germline loops: CDR1 SNHLY, CDR2 FYNNEI. The junction had 6 bases not matched to a gene; V was cut back by 8 bases and J by 5 bases. The CDR3 is 12 residues long. Here the CDR3 reads CASRQGWDEQYF. In DNA, the CDR3 is TGTGCCAGCCGACAGGGTTGGGACGAGCAGTACTTC.

The CDR3 protein is CASRGGGGYEQYF. CDR3 sequence (DNA): TGTGCCAGCCGAGGGGGTGGGGGCTACGAGCAGTACTTC. V is TRBV13 and J is TRBJ2-7; a weak D match, TRBD1 (6 bases). Between the trimmed V and J ends, which lost 8 bases and 3 bases, there was a span of 14 bases. This CDR3 is built from 13 residues. Germline CDR1 and CDR2: PRHDT and FYEKMQ (reference sequence).

V gene TRBV24-1 combines with J gene TRBJ1-5; D is possibly TRBD1 (6 bases). V lost 6 bases and J lost 4, with 6 bases in between. Germline values: CDR1 KGHDR, CDR2 SFDVKD. CDR3 size: 12 residues. Here the CDR3 DNA reads TGTGCCACCAGTCAGGGGAATCAGCCCCAGCATTTT. This translates into CATSQGNQPQHF.

This clone was counted a few times. The same CDR3 arises from other DNA sequences in this sample as well. The CDR3 coding sequence is TGTGCCAGCAGCTTCAACAGCCAAGAGACCCAGTACTTC. Protein sequence: CASSFNSQETQYF. This chain uses TRBV7-2 with TRBJ2-5, with no clear D. Deletions cut 3 bases from V and 1 base from J, with 6 bases between. The CDR3 contains 13 residues. Germline V gives CDR1 SGHTA, CDR2 FQGNSA.

The CDR3 sequence is CASRQRGGSYEQYF. CDR3 nucleotides: TGTGCCAGCAGACAACGGGGGGGCTCCTACGAGCAGTACTTC. V usage is TRBV28 and J usage is TRBJ2-7; 8 positions match TRBD2. Germline CDR1 MDHEN, CDR2 SYDVKM. This CDR3 region has 14 residues. V was pared by 6 bases and J by 0 bases, with 4 bases of the junction left unmatched. The whole variable domain, filled in from reference TRBV28 and TRBJ2-7, reads DVKVTQSSRYLVKRTGEKVFLECVQDMDHENMFWYRQDPGLGLRLIYFSYDVKMKEKGDIPEGYSVSREKKERFSLILESASTNQTSMYLCASRQRGGSYEQYFGPGTRLTVT.

This clone appeared a few times. The chain employs TRBV6-5 and TRBJ2-3; TRBD2 matches 10 bases. CDR3 length: 15 amino acids. The junction had 6 bases not matched to a gene; V was cut back by 6 bases and J by 3 bases. CDR1 is MNHEY and CDR2 is SVGAGI in the germline V gene. The CDR3 nucleotides read TGTGCCAGCAGGAGCGGGAGGGCGGAAACAGATACGCAGTATTTT. This encodes CASRSGRAETDTQYF.

The chain links TRBV27 to TRBJ1-3, with D unclear. Trimming left V 6 bases short and J 2 bases short, with 14 bases between. This CDR3 is 15 amino acids long. Germline V gives CDR1 MNHEY, CDR2 SMNVEV (reference sequence). This CDR3 reads CASSPRVVPGNTIYF. The CDR3 DNA reads TGTGCCAGCAGCCCCCGGGTTGTACCTGGAAACACCATATATTTT.

About this clone itself: Other DNA sequences of this sample code for an identical CDR3. The rearrangement joins TRBV9 to TRBJ2-3; perhaps TRBD1 as D (5 bases). The length of the CDR3 is 15 residues. Germline V CDR1 and CDR2: SGDLS, YYNGEE. The germline V and J ends were trimmed by 0 bases and 2 bases, with 10 bases remaining between them. In nucleotides, the CDR3 is TGTGCCAGCAGCGTAGGGGGCGGACCCACAGATACGCAGTATTTT. Translated, it gives CASSVGGGPTDTQYF.

The table lists this clone with a few counts. The chain links TRBV9 to TRBJ2-5; 11 bases line up with TRBD2. Trimming at V came to 6 bases and at J to 3 bases, leaving 7 bases not matched to a gene. Germline CDR1 reads SGDLS; CDR2 reads YYNGEE. The CDR3 extends over 15 amino acids. The chain's CDR3 is CASTPSGRRKETQYF. In nucleotides, the CDR3 is TGTGCCAGCACCCCTAGCGGGAGGAGGAAAGAGACCCAGTACTTC.

The CDR3 is CAWSAQGFEQYF. The CDR3 bases are TGTGCCTGGAGCGCTCAGGGTTTTGAGCAGTACTTC. This chain links TRBV30 with TRBJ2-7; D possibly corresponds to TRBD1 (5 bases). Between the trimmed V and J ends, which lost 3 bases and 7 bases, there was a span of 13 bases. From germline, CDR1 is GTSNPN and CDR2 SVGIG (reference sequence). This CDR3 contains 12 residues. The whole variable domain, filled in from reference TRBV30 and TRBJ2-7, reads SQTIHQWPATLVQPVGSPLSLECTVEGTSNPNLYWYRQAAGRGLQLLFYSVGIGQISSEVPQNLSASRPQDRQFILSSKKLLLSDSGFYLCAWSAQGFEQYFGPGTRLTVT.

The chain recombines TRBV5-6 with TRBJ2-7; TRBD1 agrees at 8 bases. The CDR3 covers 16 residues. The germline V gene encodes CDR1 SGHDT and CDR2 YYEEEE. With 3 bases clipped from V and 3 bases from J, the junction kept 11 bases outside the gene matches. Here the CDR3 reads CASSSARGQGFYEQYF. The CDR3 nucleotides are TGTGCCAGCAGCTCCGCACGAGGACAGGGCTTCTACGAGCAGTACTTC.

The chain employs TRBV11-3 and TRBJ2-3; D is unresolved. Between the trimmed V and J ends, which lost 3 bases and 0 bases, there was a span of 16 bases. The germline V gene encodes CDR1 SGHNT and CDR2 YENEEA. CDR3 size: 17 residues. CDR3 nucleotide sequence: TGTGCCAGCAGCTTCGGGTCTGCGGCGACTAGCACAGATACGCAGTATTTT. It is translated as CASSFGSAATSTDTQYF.

The chain's CDR3 is CASKGTGASKNIQYF. The DNA of the CDR3 is TGTGCCAGCAAAGGGACAGGGGCATCAAAAAACATTCAGTACTTC. The chain employs TRBV6-5 and TRBJ2-4, with 10 bases that match TRBD1. After removal of 7 bases from V and 4 bases from J, the junction contained 7 bases not matched to a gene. Germline lookup yields CDR1 MNHEY and CDR2 SVGAGI. This CDR3 is 15 amino acids long.

The J gene is TRBJ2-1, the V gene TRBV7-2; TRBD2 matches at 10 bases. The CDR3 consists of 21 residues. Trimming removed 0 bases from V and 4 bases from J; junction bases left unmatched: 18. Per the germline V gene, CDR1 is SGHTA and CDR2 is FQGNSA. This chain's CDR3 is CASSLALRVYSTSGAYNEQFF. The CDR3 DNA follows: TGTGCCAGCAGCTTAGCGTTGCGGGTGTATTCCACTAGCGGGGCATACAATGAGCAGTTCTTC.

The chain combines TRBV2 with TRBJ2-1; perhaps TRBD1 as D (5 bases). The germline V gene has CDR1 SNHLY and CDR2 FYNNEI. The CDR3 runs 15 residues. Trimming took 2 bases from V and 6 from J, leaving 14 bases between them. CDR3 nucleotides: TGTGCCAGCAGTGAATCGCAGGGCCCCCCCAATGAGCAGTTCTTC. Amino acid sequence: CASSESQGPPNEQFF.

The chain employs TRBV10-3 and TRBJ2-7, with 10 bases that match TRBD2. V lost 7 bases and J lost 5; bases outside the gene matches: 11. CDR1 and CDR2 (germline): ENHRY, SYGVKD. This CDR3 has 15 amino acids. This CDR3 is CAITDQREGRNEQYF. The CDR3 DNA reads as TGTGCCATCACTGACCAGCGGGAGGGCCGGAACGAGCAGTACTTC.

This chain connects TRBV15 to TRBJ2-7, with D maybe TRBD2 (6 bases). The CDR3 contains 14 residues. Germline CDR1 is LNHNV and CDR2 is YYDKDF (reference sequence). Trimming shortened V by 6 bases and J by 1 base, and 13 bases separated the two germline ends. The CDR3 DNA reads TGTGCCACCAGGCCGGGGGACTCATCCTACGAGCAGTACTTC. As protein: CATRPGDSSYEQYF.

V is TRBV27 and J is TRBJ2-7, with TRBD1 matching over 9 bases. The CDR3 length is 13 residues. V lost 6 bases to trimming and J lost 4 bases; unmatched junction nucleotides: 4. From germline, CDR1 is MNHEY and CDR2 SMNVEV (reference sequence). The CDR3 region has the DNA TGTGCCAGCAGCCGGGACAGGGTATACGAGCAGTACTTC. The encoded protein is CASSRDRVYEQYF.

This clone was seen once. This sequence joins TRBV5-6 and TRBJ2-3; 8 bases line up with TRBD2. This CDR3 has 14 amino acids. Germline CDR1 SGHDT, CDR2 YYEEEE. V lost 7 bases, J lost 0 bases, and 4 bases stayed unmatched. The CDR3 here is CASRIAGSTDTQYF. The CDR3 coding sequence is TGTGCCAGCCGCATAGCGGGAAGCACAGATACGCAGTATTTT.

V usage is TRBV11-2 and J usage is TRBJ2-5; 10 bases map to TRBD2. Trimming cost V 5 bases and J 4 bases; bases outside gene matches: 10. CDR1 SGHAT and CDR2 FQNNGV come from the germline V gene. CDR3 length equals 16 residues. The CDR3 loop is CASSLSGRTRAETQYF. CDR3 nucleotides: TGTGCCAGCAGCCTTAGCGGGAGGACCAGGGCAGAGACCCAGTACTTC. The full variable domain, rest sourced from reference TRBV11-2 and TRBJ2-5, is EAGVAQSPRYKIIEKRQSVAFWCNPISGHATLYWYQQILGQGPKLLIQFQNNGVVDDSQLPKDRFSAERLKGVDSTLKIQPAKLEDSAVYLCASSLSGRTRAETQYFGPGTRLLVL.

The chain combines TRBV28 with TRBJ1-1; D unclear. Germline CDR1 reads MDHEN; CDR2 reads SYDVKM. The V end was cut by 2 bases, the J end by 5 bases, with 9 bases between. The CDR3 extends over 13 amino acids. The DNA for the CDR3 is TGTGCCAGCAGTTTACCACGGGTGACTGAAGCTTTCTTT. Amino acid sequence: CASSLPRVTEAFF.

This clone was recorded once. The CDR3 region has the DNA TGTGCCTGGAGTGACCTGAGCACTGAAGCTTTCTTT. This translates into CAWSDLSTEAFF. V usage is TRBV30 and J usage is TRBJ1-1; D is unresolved. Trimming took 1 base from V and 4 from J, leaving 7 bases between them. The germline V gene encodes CDR1 GTSNPN and CDR2 SVGIG (reference sequence). This CDR3 is 12 amino acids long.

The genes are TRBV6-1 and TRBJ1-4; TRBD1 is a possible D gene (6 bases). Germline V gene lookup returns CDR1 MNHNS and CDR2 SASEGT. V was clipped by 2 bases and J by 4 bases, with 11 bases between them. CDR3 length equals 15 residues. CDR3 protein: CASSENQGSNEKLFF. The CDR3 bases are TGTGCCAGCAGTGAAAACCAGGGGAGTAATGAAAAACTGTTTTTT.

This sequence joins TRBV9 and TRBJ1-2; D possibly corresponds to TRBD1 (5 bases). Trimming left V 0 bases short and J 0 bases short, with 12 bases between. CDR1 is SGDLS and CDR2 is YYNGEE in the germline V gene. This CDR3 has 16 amino acids. CDR3 in amino acids: CASSVADGGSNYGYTF. CDR3 DNA sequence: TGTGCCAGCAGCGTAGCGGACGGGGGATCTAACTATGGCTACACCTTC.

This chain connects TRBV7-9 to TRBJ1-1; TRBD1 aligns across 8 bases. This CDR3 region has 15 residues. Germline CDR1 SEHNR, CDR2 FQNEAQ (reference sequence). V lost 4 bases and J lost 1; bases outside the gene matches: 5. CDR3 protein: CASSSAGGSNTEAFF. The CDR3 bases are TGTGCCAGCAGCTCGGCAGGGGGCTCGAACACTGAAGCTTTCTTT.

The chain carries TRBV5-1 and TRBJ2-7, with 7 bases lining up with TRBD1. Germline lookup yields CDR1 SGHRS and CDR2 YFSETQ. CDR3 length: 14 amino acids. V shed 4 bases and J 6 bases; nucleotides not matched to a gene: 10. CDR3 in DNA: TGCGCCAGCAGCCTTATGACAGGGTACTCCGAGCAGTACTTC. Its translation is CASSLMTGYSEQYF. The full variable domain, with the rest looked up from reference TRBV5-1 and TRBJ2-7, is KAGVTQTPRYLIKTRGQQVTLSCSPISGHRSVSWYQQTPGQGLQFLFEYFSETQRNKGNFPGRFSGRQFSNSRSEMNVSTLELGDSALYLCASSLMTGYSEQYFGPGTRLTVT.

This clone showed up just a few times. This sequence joins TRBV7-2 and TRBJ1-5; perhaps TRBD1 as D (5 bases). V was pared by 1 base and J by 4 bases, with 11 bases between. CDR1 and CDR2 (germline): SGHTA, FQGNSA. The CDR3 is made up of 15 amino acids. CDR3 sequence: CASSLVAGYNQPQHF. In DNA form, the CDR3 reads TGTGCCAGCAGCTTAGTGGCAGGGTATAATCAGCCCCAGCATTTT.

The chain couples TRBV28 to TRBJ2-7; TRBD1 matches 7 bases. This CDR3 region has 18 residues. Germline CDR1 reads MDHEN; CDR2 reads SYDVKM. The V gene end was trimmed by 5 bases and the J gene end by 4 bases; junction bases not matched to a gene: 20. CDR3 in DNA: TGTGCCAGCAGTCCCTCGAGGCAGGGGGTTTCGCGTTTGTACGAGCAGTACTTC. The encoded protein is CASSPSRQGVSRLYEQYF. Combining the CDR3 with reference TRBV28 and TRBJ2-7 gives the whole variable domain DVKVTQSSRYLVKRTGEKVFLECVQDMDHENMFWYRQDPGLGLRLIYFSYDVKMKEKGDIPEGYSVSREKKERFSLILESASTNQTSMYLCASSPSRQGVSRLYEQYFGPGTRLTVT.

The V and J genes are TRBV11-2 and TRBJ1-1; D is undetermined. Looked up from germline, CDR1 is SGHAT and CDR2 is FQNNGV. Trimming removed 2 bases at V and 0 bases at J, with 7 bases between. This CDR3 comprises 14 residues. CDR3 in amino acids: CASSLQVLNTEAFF. CDR3 coding DNA: TGTGCCAGCAGCTTACAGGTTCTGAACACTGAAGCTTTCTTT.